This T cell receptor beta chain was captured in a study of T cells in tuberculosis. This clone was seen once. Sample time point: new active TB diagnosis, blood taken before or within 7 days of starting treatment. TCRdb's copy holds only in-frame clones and misses some; the assay was immunoSEQ multiplex PCR. The top ten hold about 4.5% of the sample, which has 30,000 to 40,000 clones, roughly 94% seen once. The CDR3 runs to 15 residues. Between the trimmed V and J ends, which lost 2 bases and 3 bases, there was a span of 12 bases. Germline V lookup: CDR1 LGHNA, CDR2 YNFKEQ. The gene calls are TRBV4-2 and TRBJ2-3; a possible D gene is TRBD2 (6 bases). Sequenced material: PBMCs, taken at tuberculosis diagnosis. This TCR was sampled from an adult with tuberculosis. Written as DNA, the CDR3 is TGTGCCAGCAGCCAAATCTGGAGCGGGACAGATACGCAGTATTTT. This translates into CASSQIWSGTDTQYF.